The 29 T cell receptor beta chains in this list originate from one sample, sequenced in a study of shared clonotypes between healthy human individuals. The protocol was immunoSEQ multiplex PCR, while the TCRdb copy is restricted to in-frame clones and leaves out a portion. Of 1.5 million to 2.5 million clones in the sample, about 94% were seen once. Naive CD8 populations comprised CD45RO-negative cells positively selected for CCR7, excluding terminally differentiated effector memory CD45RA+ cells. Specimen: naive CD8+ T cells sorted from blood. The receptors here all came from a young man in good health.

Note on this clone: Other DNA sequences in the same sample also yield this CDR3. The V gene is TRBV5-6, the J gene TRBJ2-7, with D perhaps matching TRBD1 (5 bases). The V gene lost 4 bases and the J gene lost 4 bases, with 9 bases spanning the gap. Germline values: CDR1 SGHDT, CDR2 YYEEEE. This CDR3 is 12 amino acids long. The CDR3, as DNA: TGTGCCAGCAGCCTCAGGGCTTACGAGCAGTACTTC. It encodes CASSLRAYEQYF.

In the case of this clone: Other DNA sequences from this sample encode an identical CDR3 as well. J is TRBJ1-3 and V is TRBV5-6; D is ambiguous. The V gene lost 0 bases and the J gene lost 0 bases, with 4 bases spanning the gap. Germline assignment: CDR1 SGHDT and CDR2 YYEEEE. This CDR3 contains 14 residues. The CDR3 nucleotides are TGTGCCAGCAGCTTGGGAAACTCTGGAAACACCATATATTTT. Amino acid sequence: CASSLGNSGNTIYF. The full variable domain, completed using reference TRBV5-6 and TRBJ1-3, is DAGVTQSPTHLIKTRGQQVTLRCSPKSGHDTVSWYQQALGQGPQFIFQYYEEEERQRGNFPDRFSGHQFPNYSSELNVNALLLGDSALYLCASSLGNSGNTIYFGEGSWLTVV.

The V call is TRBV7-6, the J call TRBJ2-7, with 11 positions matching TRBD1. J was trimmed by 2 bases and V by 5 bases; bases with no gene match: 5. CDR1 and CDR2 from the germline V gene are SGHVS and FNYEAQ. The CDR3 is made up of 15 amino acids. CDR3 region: CASSTGQGGAYEQYF. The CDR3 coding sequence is TGTGCCAGCAGCACGGGACAGGGGGGAGCCTACGAGCAGTACTTC.

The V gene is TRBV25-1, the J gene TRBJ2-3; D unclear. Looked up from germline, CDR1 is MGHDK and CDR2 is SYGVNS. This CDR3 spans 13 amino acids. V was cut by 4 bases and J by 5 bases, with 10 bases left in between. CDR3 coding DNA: TGTGCCAGCAGTGGGGGATTGAGAGATACGCAGTATTTT. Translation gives CASSGGLRDTQYF.

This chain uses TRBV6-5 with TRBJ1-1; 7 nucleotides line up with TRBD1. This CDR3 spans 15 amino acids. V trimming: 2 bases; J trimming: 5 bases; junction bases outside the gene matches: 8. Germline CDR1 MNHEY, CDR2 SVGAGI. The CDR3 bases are TGTGCCAGCAGTTACCCAGGGGGGGCAAGGACTGAAGCTTTCTTT. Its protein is CASSYPGGARTEAFF.

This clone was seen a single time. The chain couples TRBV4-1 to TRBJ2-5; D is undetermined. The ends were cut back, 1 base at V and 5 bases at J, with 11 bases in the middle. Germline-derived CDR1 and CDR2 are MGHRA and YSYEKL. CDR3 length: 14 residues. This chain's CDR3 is CASSQVRVGETQYF. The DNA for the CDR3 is TGCGCCAGCAGCCAAGTACGGGTGGGGGAGACCCAGTACTTC.

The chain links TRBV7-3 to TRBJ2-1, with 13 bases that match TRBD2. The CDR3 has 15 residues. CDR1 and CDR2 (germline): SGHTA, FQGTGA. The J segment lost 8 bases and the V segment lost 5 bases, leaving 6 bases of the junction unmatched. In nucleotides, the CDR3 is TGTGCCAGCAGCCCCACTAGCGGGGGGGCGGATGAGCAGTTCTTC. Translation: CASSPTSGGADEQFF.

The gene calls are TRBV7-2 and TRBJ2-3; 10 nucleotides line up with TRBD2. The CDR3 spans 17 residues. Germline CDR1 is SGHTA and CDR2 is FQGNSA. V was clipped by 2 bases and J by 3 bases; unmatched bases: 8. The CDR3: CASSLRLAGVGTDTQYF. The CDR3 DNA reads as TGTGCCAGCAGCTTACGCCTAGCGGGAGTTGGGACAGATACGCAGTATTTT.

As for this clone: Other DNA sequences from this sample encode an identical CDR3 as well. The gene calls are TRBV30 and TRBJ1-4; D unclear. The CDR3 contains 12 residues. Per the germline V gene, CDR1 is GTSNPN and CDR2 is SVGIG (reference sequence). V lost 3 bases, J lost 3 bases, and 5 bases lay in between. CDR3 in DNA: TGTGCCTGGAGGGGATCTAATGAAAAACTGTTTTTT. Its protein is CAWRGSNEKLFF.

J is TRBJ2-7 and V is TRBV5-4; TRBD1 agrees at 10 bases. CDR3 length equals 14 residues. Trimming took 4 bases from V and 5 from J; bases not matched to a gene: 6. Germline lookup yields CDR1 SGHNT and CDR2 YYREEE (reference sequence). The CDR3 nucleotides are TGTGCCAGCAGCCCGGGACAGGGGCTCAACGAGCAGTACTTC. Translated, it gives CASSPGQGLNEQYF.

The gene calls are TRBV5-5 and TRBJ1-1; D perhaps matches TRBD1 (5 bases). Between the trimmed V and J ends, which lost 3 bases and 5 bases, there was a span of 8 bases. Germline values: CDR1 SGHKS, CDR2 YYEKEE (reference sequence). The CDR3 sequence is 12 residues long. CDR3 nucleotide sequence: TGTGCCAGCAGCTCTTGGGGGACTGAAGCTTTCTTT. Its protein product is CASSSWGTEAFF.

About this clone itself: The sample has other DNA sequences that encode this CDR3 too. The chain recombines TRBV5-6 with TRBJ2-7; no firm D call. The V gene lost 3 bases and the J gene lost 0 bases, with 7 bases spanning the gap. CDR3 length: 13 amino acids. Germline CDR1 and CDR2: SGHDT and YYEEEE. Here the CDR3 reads CASSSGSSYEQYF. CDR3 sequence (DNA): TGTGCCAGCAGCTCGGGCAGCTCCTACGAGCAGTACTTC.

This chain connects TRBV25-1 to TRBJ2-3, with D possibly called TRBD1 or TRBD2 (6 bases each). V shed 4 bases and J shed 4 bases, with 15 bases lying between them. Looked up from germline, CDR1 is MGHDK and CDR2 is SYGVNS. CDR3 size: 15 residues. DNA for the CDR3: TGTGCCAGCAGTGTTATAGGGGGGATCGCAGATACGCAGTATTTT. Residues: CASSVIGGIADTQYF. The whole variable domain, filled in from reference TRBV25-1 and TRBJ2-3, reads EADIYQTPRYLVIGTGKKITLECSQTMGHDKMYWYQQDPGMELHLIHYSYGVNSTEKGDLSSESTVSRIRTEHFPLTLESARPSHTSQYLCASSVIGGIADTQYFGPGTRLTVL.

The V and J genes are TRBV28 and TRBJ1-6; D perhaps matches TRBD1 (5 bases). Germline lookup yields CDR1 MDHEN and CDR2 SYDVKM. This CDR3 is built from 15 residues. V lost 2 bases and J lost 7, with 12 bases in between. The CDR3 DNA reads TGTGCCAGCAGTTTACAGGTGGGGGGGAATTCACCCCTCCACTTT. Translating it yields CASSLQVGGNSPLHF. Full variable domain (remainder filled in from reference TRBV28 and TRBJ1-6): DVKVTQSSRYLVKRTGEKVFLECVQDMDHENMFWYRQDPGLGLRLIYFSYDVKMKEKGDIPEGYSVSREKKERFSLILESASTNQTSMYLCASSLQVGGNSPLHFGNGTRLTVT.

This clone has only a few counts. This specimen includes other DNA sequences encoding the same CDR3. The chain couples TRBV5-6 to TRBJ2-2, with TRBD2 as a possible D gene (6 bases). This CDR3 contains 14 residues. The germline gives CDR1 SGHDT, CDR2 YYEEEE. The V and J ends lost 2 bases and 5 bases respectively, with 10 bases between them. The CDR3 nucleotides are TGTGCCAGCAGCTTCGGCAGCGGGACCGGGGAGCTGTTTTTT. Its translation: CASSFGSGTGELFF.

CDR3 amino acids: CASSYASGYGYTF. The DNA for the CDR3 is TGTGCCAGCAGCTACGCGTCGGGCTATGGCTACACCTTC. V usage is TRBV13 and J usage is TRBJ1-2; D unresolved. Trimming pared 4 bases from V and 4 bases from J, leaving 10 bases between. CDR3 length: 13 residues. Germline loops: CDR1 PRHDT, CDR2 FYEKMQ (reference sequence).

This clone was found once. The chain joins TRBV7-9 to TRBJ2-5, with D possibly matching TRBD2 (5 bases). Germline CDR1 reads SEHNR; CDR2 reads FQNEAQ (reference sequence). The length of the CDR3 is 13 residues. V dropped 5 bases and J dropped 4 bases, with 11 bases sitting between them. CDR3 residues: CASSGDGLETQYF. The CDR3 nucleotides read TGTGCCAGCAGCGGAGACGGACTAGAGACCCAGTACTTC.

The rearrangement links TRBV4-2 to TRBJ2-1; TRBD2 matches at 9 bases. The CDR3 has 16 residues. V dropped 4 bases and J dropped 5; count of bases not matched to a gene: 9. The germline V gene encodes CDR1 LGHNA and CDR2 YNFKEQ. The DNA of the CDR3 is TGTGCCAGCAGCCCGGCCCGACTAGCGGTCGACAATGAGCAGTTCTTC. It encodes CASSPARLAVDNEQFF.

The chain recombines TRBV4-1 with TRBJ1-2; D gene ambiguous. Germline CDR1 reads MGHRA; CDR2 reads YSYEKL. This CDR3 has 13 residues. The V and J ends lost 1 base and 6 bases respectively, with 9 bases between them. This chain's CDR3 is CASSQAALDGYTF. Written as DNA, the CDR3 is TGCGCCAGCAGCCAAGCGGCCCTAGATGGCTACACCTTC.

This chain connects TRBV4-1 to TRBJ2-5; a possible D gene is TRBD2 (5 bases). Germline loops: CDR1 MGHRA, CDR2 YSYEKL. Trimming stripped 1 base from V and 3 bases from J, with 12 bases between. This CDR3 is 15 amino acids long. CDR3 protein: CASSQGGYGEETQYF. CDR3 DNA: TGCGCCAGCAGCCAAGGGGGTTACGGGGAAGAGACCCAGTACTTC.

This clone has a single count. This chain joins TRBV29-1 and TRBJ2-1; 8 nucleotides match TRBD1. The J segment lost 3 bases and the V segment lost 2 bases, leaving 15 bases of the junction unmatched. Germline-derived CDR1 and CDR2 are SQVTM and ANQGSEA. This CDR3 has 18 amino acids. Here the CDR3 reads CSVEFADRVFSIYNEQFF. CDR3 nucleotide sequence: TGCAGCGTTGAATTTGCGGACAGGGTCTTTTCTATCTACAATGAGCAGTTCTTC.

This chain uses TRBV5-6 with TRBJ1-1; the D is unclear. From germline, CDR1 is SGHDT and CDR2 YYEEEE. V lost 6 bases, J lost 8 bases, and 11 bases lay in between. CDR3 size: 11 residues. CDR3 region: CASIGRGEAFF. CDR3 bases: TGTGCCAGCATAGGACGGGGAGAAGCTTTCTTT.

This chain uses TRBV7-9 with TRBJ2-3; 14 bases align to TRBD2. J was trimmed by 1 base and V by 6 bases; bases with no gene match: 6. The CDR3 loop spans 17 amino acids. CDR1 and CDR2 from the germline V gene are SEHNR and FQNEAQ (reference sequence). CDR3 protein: CASRLGLAGARTDTQYF. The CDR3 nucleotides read TGTGCCAGCAGACTGGGACTAGCGGGAGCCCGCACAGATACGCAGTATTTT.

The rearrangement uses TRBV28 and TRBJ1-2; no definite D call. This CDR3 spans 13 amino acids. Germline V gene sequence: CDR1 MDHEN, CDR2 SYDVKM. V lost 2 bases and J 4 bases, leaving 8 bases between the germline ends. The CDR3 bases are TGTGCCAGCAGTTTAAGGCGGATCTATGGCTACACCTTC. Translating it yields CASSLRRIYGYTF.

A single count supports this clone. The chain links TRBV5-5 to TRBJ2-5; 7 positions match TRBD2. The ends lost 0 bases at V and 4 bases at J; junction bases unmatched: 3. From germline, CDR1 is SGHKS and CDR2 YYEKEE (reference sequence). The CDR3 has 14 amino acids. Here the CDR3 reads CASSLAGRTETQYF. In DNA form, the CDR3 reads TGTGCCAGCAGCTTGGCCGGGAGGACAGAGACCCAGTACTTC.

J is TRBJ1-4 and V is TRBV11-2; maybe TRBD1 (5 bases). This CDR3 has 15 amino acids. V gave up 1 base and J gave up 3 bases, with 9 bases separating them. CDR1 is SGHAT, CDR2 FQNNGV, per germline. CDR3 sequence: CASSLGGGANEKLFF. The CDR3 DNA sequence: TGTGCCAGCAGCTTAGGGGGAGGGGCTAATGAAAAACTGTTTTTT.

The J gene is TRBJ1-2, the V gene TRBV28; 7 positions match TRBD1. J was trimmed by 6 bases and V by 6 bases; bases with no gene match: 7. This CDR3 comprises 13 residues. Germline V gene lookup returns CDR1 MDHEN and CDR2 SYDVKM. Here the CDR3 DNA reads TGTGCCAGCAGCAGAGACAGGGTCGATGGCTACACCTTC. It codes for CASSRDRVDGYTF.

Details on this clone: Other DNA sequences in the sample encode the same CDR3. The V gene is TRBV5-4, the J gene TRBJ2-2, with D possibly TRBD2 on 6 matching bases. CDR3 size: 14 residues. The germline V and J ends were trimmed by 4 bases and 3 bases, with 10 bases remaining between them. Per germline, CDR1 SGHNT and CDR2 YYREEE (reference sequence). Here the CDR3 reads CASSLGTDTGELFF. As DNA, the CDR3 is TGTGCCAGCAGCCTCGGGACTGACACCGGGGAGCTGTTTTTT.

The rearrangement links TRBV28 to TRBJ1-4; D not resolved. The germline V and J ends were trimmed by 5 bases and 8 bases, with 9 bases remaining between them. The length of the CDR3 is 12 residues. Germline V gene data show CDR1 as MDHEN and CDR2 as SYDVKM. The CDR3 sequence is CASSPRSEKLFF. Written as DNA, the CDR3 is TGTGCCAGCAGTCCCCGGTCCGAAAAACTGTTTTTT. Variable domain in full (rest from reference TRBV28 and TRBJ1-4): DVKVTQSSRYLVKRTGEKVFLECVQDMDHENMFWYRQDPGLGLRLIYFSYDVKMKEKGDIPEGYSVSREKKERFSLILESASTNQTSMYLCASSPRSEKLFFGSGTQLSVL.